This TCR beta chain was recorded in a study of shared clonotypes between healthy human individuals. General study points: Some naive CD4 clonotypes, around 4.9%, turned up in common across four donors. Sampling used blood alone; tissue repertoires probably differ.

Splitting the CD4+ cells yielded a CD45RA+ naive subset and a CD45RA-negative memory subset. Libraries were prepared by immunoSEQ multiplex PCR; TCRdb keeps only in-frame clonotypes and omits some of them. The data contain about 2.3 million clones, around 93% of them singletons. This clone has more than one count but fewer than ten. Its antigen is not known. This CDR3 has 17 residues. The V segment lost 5 bases and the J segment 0 bases; nucleotides outside the gene matches: 7. Germline V gene lookup returns CDR1 LGHNA and CDR2 YSLEER. This TCR derives from a man between 18 and 29 years old in good health. Some clones in this sample may be carry-over from other donors' samples. The V call is TRBV4-3, the J call TRBJ1-4, with TRBD1 identical over 9 bases. The specimen sequenced was naive CD4+ T cells from PBMCs. Subset reported: CD45RA+ positively selected. The CDR3 DNA reads TGCGCCAGCAGCAACCGGGACAGGGCTACAACTAATGAAAAACTGTTTTTT. Translating gives CASSNRDRATTNEKLFF.